Following are 7 T cell receptor beta chains from one sample sequenced in a study of cytomegalovirus exposure and HLA in healthy donors. Researchers ran the PCR with 60 Vbeta and 13 Jbeta primers. Only in-frame clones appear in the TCRdb table, and some are missing; sequencing was by immunoSEQ multiplex PCR. The sample lists 130,000 to 150,000 clones, 75% to 80% occurring once. Input material: PBMCs. The receptors were gathered from a man aged 35 to 55 in good health and CMV-seropositive.

The chain couples TRBV9 to TRBJ2-5; weak D call: TRBD2 (6 bases). CDR1 and CDR2 from the germline V gene are SGDLS and YYNGEE. There are 17 residues in the CDR3. V was pared by 3 bases and J by 1 base, with 19 bases between. CDR3 nucleotides: TGTGCCAGCAGCGCCCCTCCCGGGAGCCCCACCCAAGAGACCCAGTACTTC. As protein: CASSAPPGSPTQETQYF.

J is TRBJ1-2 and V is TRBV25-1; possibly TRBD1 for D (6 bases). CDR3 size: 15 residues. In germline, CDR1 is MGHDK, CDR2 SYGVNS. With 2 bases removed from V and 4 bases from J, the gap between germline ends came to 14 bases. The CDR3 loop is CASSEPGQQLYGYTF. As DNA, the CDR3 is TGTGCCAGCAGTGAACCCGGACAGCAACTCTATGGCTACACCTTC.

The chain's CDR3 is CASSPGTGAYNEQFF. Here the CDR3 DNA reads TGCGCCAGCAGTCCCGGGACAGGGGCGTACAATGAGCAGTTCTTC. This sequence joins TRBV5-1 and TRBJ2-1; 10 nucleotides align to TRBD1. From germline, CDR1 is SGHRS and CDR2 YFSETQ. V lost 5 bases to trimming and J lost 4 bases; unmatched junction nucleotides: 6. This CDR3 is 15 amino acids long.

The rearrangement joins TRBV7-8 to TRBJ1-4, with 7 bases identical to TRBD1. Germline lookup yields CDR1 SGHVS and CDR2 FQNEAQ. V dropped 0 bases and J dropped 8; count of bases not matched to a gene: 6. The CDR3 is 15 residues long. CDR3 DNA sequence: TGTGCCAGCAGCTTAGCAACAGGGGCAAGGGAAAAACTGTTTTTT. Translated, it gives CASSLATGAREKLFF. Based on the CDR3 plus reference TRBV7-8 and TRBJ1-4, the full variable domain is GAGVSQSPRYKVAKRGQDVALRCDPISGHVSLFWYQQALGQGPEFLTYFQNEAQLDKSGLPSDRFFAERPEGSVSTLKIQRTQQEDSAVYLCASSLATGAREKLFFGSGTQLSVL.

The chain links TRBV9 to TRBJ2-5; possible D gene TRBD2, 5 bases. V lost 0 bases and J 4 bases, leaving 19 bases between the germline ends. This CDR3 spans 17 amino acids. CDR1 and CDR2 from the germline V gene are SGDLS and YYNGEE. The CDR3 loop reads CASSVDYGGGGGETQYF. The DNA of the CDR3 is TGTGCCAGCAGCGTAGATTATGGCGGAGGAGGTGGAGAGACCCAGTACTTC. Full variable domain (rest looked up from reference TRBV9 and TRBJ2-5): DSGVTQTPKHLITATGQRVTLRCSPRSGDLSVYWYQQSLDQGLQFLIQYYNGEERAKGNILERFSAQQFPDLHSELNLSSLELGDSALYFCASSVDYGGGGGETQYFGPGTRLLVL.

The rearrangement uses TRBV5-1 and TRBJ2-1; 10 nucleotides agree with TRBD2. The CDR3 covers 15 residues. Per germline, CDR1 SGHRS and CDR2 YFSETQ. The trim removed 4 bases at V and 8 bases at J, leaving 9 bases unmatched. The CDR3 spells CASSQLAGESHEQFF. The CDR3 region has the DNA TGCGCCAGCAGCCAGCTAGCGGGAGAATCGCATGAGCAGTTCTTC.

A remark on this clone: At one of its ends the junction is not consistent with the germline gene, which may arise from a read error. The chain recombines TRBV7-9 with TRBJ1-1, with 7 bases lining up with TRBD1. Looked up from germline, CDR1 is SEHNR and CDR2 is FQNEAQ (reference sequence). This CDR3 has 16 amino acids. The CDR3 DNA sequence: TGTTCCAGCAGCTCATCATACAGGGGACCGAACACTGAAGCTTTCTTT. Amino acid sequence: CSSSSSYRGPNTEAFF.